This T cell receptor beta chain came from a study of blood T cell repertoires in COVID-19. As for the study in general: The United States, Italy and Spain provided the acute and convalescent COVID-19 samples.

Assay used: immunoSEQ multiplex PCR; TCRdb lists only in-frame clones, some missing. The sample has almost 200,000 clones; 85% are singletons. CDR1 is LGHDT and CDR2 is YNNKEL in the germline V gene (reference sequence). Between the trimmed V and J ends, which lost 4 bases and 7 bases, there was a span of 13 bases. The CDR3 is 14 residues long. The chain links TRBV3-1 (or the pseudogene TRBV3-2) to TRBJ1-4; D is unresolved. The sequencing sample was made of peripheral blood. This TCR came from a man in his 60s with COVID-19, enrolled during active disease. This CDR3 reads CASSRRAFGEKLFF. The CDR3 coding sequence is TGTGCCAGCAGCCGGAGGGCCTTCGGTGAAAAACTGTTTTTT.